The T cell receptor beta chain under discussion was sequenced for a study of Ad26.COV2.S vaccination and SARS-CoV-2 variants. Study details: In the study, Ad26.COV2.S was injected intramuscularly once, or twice 56 days apart.

This sample's treatment: approximately 18 received Ad26.COV2.S at low or high dose, single or two shots; several received placebo; per-sample allocation not given. Day 63 following the first vaccine or placebo injection was when the samples were taken. Study results and limitations: Participants in the vaccine arm had higher spike-specific TCR breadth; placebo recipients had lower. Reported post-vaccination CD8+ and CD4+ T cell responses to spike showed substantial breadth.

As regards this clone: The antigen is unknown.

The V end was cut by 4 bases, the J end by 3 bases, with 16 bases between. This CDR3 region has 15 residues. The V gene's germline CDR1 is SGHNT and CDR2 YYREEE (reference sequence). Measured with immunoSEQ multiplex PCR; TCRdb has only the in-frame clones, and not every one. The sample includes about 480,000 clones, around nine tenths of them seen just once. The clonotype was recovered from a person between 18 and 59 years old who received the Ad26.COV2.S COVID-19 vaccine or a placebo. The sample here was peripheral blood, taken in a trial of Ad26.COV2.S vaccine versus placebo. The chain recombines TRBV5-4 with TRBJ1-2; D possibly corresponds to TRBD1 (6 bases). CDR3 sequence reads: CASSRRPTGDYGYTF. CDR3 nucleotides: TGTGCCAGCAGCCGAAGGCCGACAGGCGACTATGGCTACACCTTC.